Included here is one TCR beta chain sequence, with context. Its matching antigen is unknown. Sequenced with the Oncomine TCR Beta short-read assay was DNA taken from cultured CD4+ T cells. MiXCR, run by TCRdb on the PCR reads, gives a single entry per CDR3 protein. The profile shows some 16,000 distinct CDR3 sequences, 73% of them singletons. Treatment defined: roughly 10-day PBMC culture with coronavirus spike peptide pools or control peptides (ViraFEST assay). The sample is drawn from a study of vaccination and CD4 T cells after COVID-19. Study context: Convalescent persons amounted to six males plus four females, two of whom were Hispanic.

The CDR3 contains 13 residues. Trimming took 4 bases from V and 3 from J, leaving 10 bases between them. The germline CDR1 and CDR2 sequences are ENHRY and SYGVKD. General observations from the study: From about 20 to 38, the median of SARS-CoV-2-reactive clonotypes rose without reaching significance.

The chain employs TRBV10-3 and TRBJ2-7; no clear D. The sequenced material came from CD4+ T cells from blood, cultured in vitro. This clonotype originated in a human donor who had recovered from COVID-19. CDR3 protein: CAISAVNGYEQYF. The CDR3 region has the DNA TGTGCCATCAGTGCTGTGAACGGCTACGAGCAGTACTTC.